The 5 T cell receptor beta chains in this list originate from one sample, sequenced in a study of blood T cell repertoires in COVID-19. Clones were read by immunoSEQ multiplex PCR, and TCRdb kept only the in-frame ones, dropping some. The table records fewer than 70,000 clones, 75% to 90% of them present only once. Sequenced: peripheral blood. Every receptor here comes from a human donor in a cohort sampled during active COVID-19.

This chain joins TRBV28 and TRBJ1-2, with 8 positions matching TRBD1. J lost 8 bases, V lost 3 bases, and 8 bases had no gene match. Per the germline V gene, CDR1 is MDHEN and CDR2 is SYDVKM. This CDR3 comprises 14 residues. CDR3 loop: CASSFGPGGKGYTF. In nucleotides, the CDR3 is TGTGCCAGCAGTTTTGGGCCAGGGGGCAAAGGCTACACCTTC.

The chain uses TRBV5-1 and TRBJ2-1, with 9 positions matching TRBD2. V dropped 3 bases and J dropped 6; count of bases not matched to a gene: 4. The CDR3 consists of 14 residues. Per germline, CDR1 SGHRS and CDR2 YFSETQ. The CDR3 is CASSSGLAFNEQFF. CDR3 bases: TGCGCCAGCAGCTCTGGACTAGCGTTCAATGAGCAGTTCTTC.

J is TRBJ1-1 and V is TRBV7-2; D remains ambiguous. V was cut by 3 bases and J by 1 base, with 6 bases left in between. Germline-derived CDR1 and CDR2 are SGHTA and FQGNSA. The CDR3 sequence is 13 residues long. The CDR3 loop reads CASSFFPNTEAFF. The CDR3, as DNA: TGTGCCAGCAGCTTCTTTCCGAACACTGAAGCTTTCTTT.

As to this clone: At the DNA level, this CDR3 is encoded by other sequences in the same sample as well. J is TRBJ1-1 and V is TRBV5-1; D remains ambiguous. Germline V gene sequence: CDR1 SGHRS, CDR2 YFSETQ. This CDR3 has 14 amino acids. Deletions cut 2 bases from V and 2 bases from J, with 10 bases between. The CDR3 loop reads CASSLGPGNTEAFF. The CDR3 nucleotides are TGCGCCAGCAGCTTAGGCCCAGGAAACACTGAAGCTTTCTTT.

The V and J genes are TRBV4-1 and TRBJ2-7; TRBD2 might be the D (6 bases). Germline loops: CDR1 MGHRA, CDR2 YSYEKL. The CDR3 runs to 14 residues. V was trimmed by 1 base and J by 6 bases, leaving 13 bases between them. In nucleotides, the CDR3 is TGCGCCAGCAGCCAAGCTCTATGGGGGGTCGAGCAGTACTTC. Translation: CASSQALWGVEQYF.